This T cell receptor (beta chain) was profiled in a study of cytomegalovirus exposure and HLA in healthy donors. This CDR3 contains 15 residues. V dropped 2 bases and J dropped 1 base, with 10 bases sitting between them. Germline V lookup: CDR1 SGHTA, CDR2 FQGNSA. General study findings and limits: In a later analysis, roughly 17,000 TCR beta sequences were associated with HLA alleles at 0.05 false discovery rate.

This clone has just a few counts. Its antigen is not known. Vbeta (60) and Jbeta (13) primers were used in the PCR. Profiled with immunoSEQ multiplex PCR; TCRdb holds only in-frame clones, not every one. This sample has approximately 72,000 clones, with 65% to 80% found just once. The source is a man aged 35 to 55 in good health and CMV-seropositive. The chain carries TRBV7-2 and TRBJ2-3; the D gene is possibly TRBD2 (6 bases). The sample was PBMCs. CDR3 nucleotide sequence: TGTGCCAGCAGCTTATTACCGGGGGGCACAGATACGCAGTATTTT. Translation gives CASSLLPGGTDTQYF.